The entry that follows covers one TCR beta chain sequence. Its target is unknown. This sample was included in a study of cytotoxic CD8 clonotypes in ibrutinib-treated CLL. At the level of the study: Roughly 10 relapsed/refractory, roughly 15 treatment-naive; 17 IGHV unmutated.

Method: immunoSEQ multiplex PCR; TCRdb's copy keeps in-frame clones and lacks some. The sample lists just over 200,000 clones, about four fifths occurring once. Cryopreserved PBMCs were the source of approximately 2 micrograms of genomic DNA, which went to TCR beta libraries. The CDR3 spans 14 residues. The germline gives CDR1 KGHSH, CDR2 LQKENI. V gave up 3 bases and J gave up 8 bases, with 16 bases separating them. Study-level points and caveats: The study found clonality rose at ibrutinib response, then fell toward baseline at progression.

Sequencing was performed on PBMCs, taken after 12 months of ibrutinib treatment. This TCR came from a human donor with chronic lymphocytic leukemia. The V call is TRBV18, the J call TRBJ1-2; D possibly corresponds to TRBD1 (6 bases). As DNA, the CDR3 is TGTGCCAGCTCACCTGACAACAGGGAAACCGGCTACACCTTC. The encoded protein is CASSPDNRETGYTF. Full variable domain (remainder filled in from reference TRBV18 and TRBJ1-2): NAGVMQNPRHLVRRRGQEARLRCSPMKGHSHVYWYRQLPEEGLKFMVYLQKENIIDESGMPKERFSAEFPKEGPSILRIQQVVRGDSAAYFCASSPDNRETGYTFGSGTRLTVV.